These 14 T cell receptor beta chains share one sample of origin, sequenced in a study of blood T cell repertoires in COVID-19. Produced via immunoSEQ multiplex PCR; TCRdb's table is partial and in-frame only. The top ten hold roughly 9% of the sample, which has about 130,000 clones, over 75% seen once. What was sequenced was peripheral blood. The source of these receptors is a man in his forties or fifties with active or convalescent COVID-19.

V is TRBV6-2 or TRBV6-3 and J is TRBJ1-1; D perhaps matches TRBD1 (5 bases). CDR1 MNHEY and CDR2 SVGEGT come from the germline V gene. The CDR3 contains 15 residues. V was pared by 2 bases and J by 5 bases, with 15 bases between. CDR3 amino acids: CASSYHGGTGTEAFF. The CDR3 nucleotides are TGTGCCAGCAGTTACCACGGAGGGACGGGGACTGAAGCTTTCTTT.

V and J are TRBV12-5 and TRBJ1-2; TRBD1 matches at 7 bases. The CDR3 runs to 13 residues. V dropped 1 base and J dropped 5; count of bases not matched to a gene: 1. Germline V gene lookup returns CDR1 LGHNT and CDR2 FRNRAP. The chain's CDR3 is CASGLGTGYGYTF. In nucleotides, the CDR3 is TGTGCTAGTGGTTTGGGGACAGGTTATGGCTACACCTTC.

The rearrangement joins TRBV29-1 to TRBJ1-2; D might be TRBD1 (6 bases). Germline V gene lookup returns CDR1 SQVTM and CDR2 ANQGSEA. The CDR3 spans 16 residues. Deletions cut 0 bases from V and 6 bases from J, with 20 bases between. Written as DNA, the CDR3 is TGCAGCGTTGAAGATCTTCAGGGAGGGGGGATAGATGGCTACACCTTC. Translation: CSVEDLQGGGIDGYTF.

As to this clone: Sequence at one end of the junction differs from germline and may be a read error. This chain connects TRBV18 to TRBJ1-4; D gene uncertain. Germline CDR1 KGHSH, CDR2 LQKENI. CDR3 length: 17 amino acids. CDR3 region: CASSPEVIRGTDEKLFF. The DNA of the CDR3 is TGTGCCAGCTCACCTGAGGTTATTCGGGGAACTGATGAAAAACTGTTTTTT.

V gene TRBV7-9 combines with J gene TRBJ1-2, with 8 bases aligning to TRBD1. Germline CDR1 reads SEHNR; CDR2 reads FQNEAQ (reference sequence). V shed 0 bases and J 4 bases; nucleotides not matched to a gene: 4. The CDR3 is 15 amino acids. CDR3 coding DNA: TGTGCCAGCAGCTTAGCGGTTGACAGGGGCTATGGCTACACCTTC. Protein product: CASSLAVDRGYGYTF.

V is TRBV23-1 and J is TRBJ2-7, with 7 bases aligning to TRBD1. TRBV23-1 counts as an open reading frame of uncertain function. This CDR3 region has 14 residues. The ends lost 1 base at V and 5 bases at J; junction bases unmatched: 5. This CDR3 is CASSQLQGIHEQYF. The CDR3 nucleotides are TGCGCCAGCAGTCAATTACAGGGGATCCACGAGCAGTACTTC.

V usage is TRBV7-3 and J usage is TRBJ2-3, with TRBD2 identical over 12 bases. J was trimmed by 0 bases and V by 5 bases; bases with no gene match: 12. CDR1 SGHTA and CDR2 FQGTGA come from the germline V gene. The CDR3 loop spans 19 amino acids. The CDR3 DNA reads as TGTGCCAGCAGCCCATGGGGGACTAGCGGGCTTACTAGCACAGATACGCAGTATTTT. Residues: CASSPWGTSGLTSTDTQYF.

The V and J genes are TRBV9 and TRBJ1-1; 7 nucleotides match TRBD1. CDR3 size: 14 residues. Germline-derived CDR1 and CDR2 are SGDLS and YYNGEE. V gave up 0 bases and J gave up 2 bases; unmatched junction bases: 1. The CDR3 nucleotides are TGTGCCAGCAGCGTAGGGGACAGAAACACTGAAGCTTTCTTT. This translates into CASSVGDRNTEAFF.

In its sample, this clone was seen a few times. The J gene is TRBJ1-3, the V gene TRBV29-1, with 7 bases identical to TRBD1. CDR1 is SQVTM and CDR2 is ANQGSEA in the germline V gene. CDR3 length equals 14 residues. The V gene end was trimmed by 4 bases and the J gene end by 2 bases; junction bases not matched to a gene: 5. CDR3 bases: TGCAGCGTTGGTGAGGGGGCGGCTGGAAACACCATATATTTT. Its translation is CSVGEGAAGNTIYF.

This chain joins TRBV10-3 and TRBJ2-3, with 9 bases that match TRBD1. V shed 8 bases, J shed 0 bases, and the junction held 6 bases outside the gene matches. CDR1 ENHRY and CDR2 SYGVKD come from the germline V gene. The CDR3 runs 15 residues. In nucleotides, the CDR3 is TGTGCCATCGCCGGGACAGGGATTAGCACAGATACGCAGTATTTT. Residues: CAIAGTGISTDTQYF.

The chain carries TRBV30 and TRBJ1-5, with D perhaps matching TRBD1 (5 bases). Per the germline V gene, CDR1 is GTSNPN and CDR2 is SVGIG (reference sequence). Trimming took off 0 bases at V and 4 bases at J, with 13 bases between the two ends. This CDR3 is built from 15 residues. Here the CDR3 DNA reads TGTGCCTGGAGTGTAGGGGCAGGGCTGAATCAGCCCCAGCATTTT. Its protein is CAWSVGAGLNQPQHF.

The CDR3 nucleotides read TGTGCCATCGGACAGAATAATGAAAAACTGTTTTTT. Protein: CAIGQNNEKLFF. The chain links TRBV10-3 to TRBJ1-4, with D possibly being TRBD1 (6 bases). This CDR3 spans 12 amino acids. V lost 8 bases to trimming and J lost 4 bases, with 8 bases between them. The germline V gene has CDR1 ENHRY and CDR2 SYGVKD.

The DNA of the CDR3 is TGTGCCAGCAGCGTAACGGAGCGGGGAATAGATACGCAGTATTTT. Amino acid sequence: CASSVTERGIDTQYF. The V and J genes are TRBV9 and TRBJ2-3, with TRBD2 matching 7 bases. The CDR3 runs to 15 residues. The V segment lost 1 base and the J segment 5 bases; nucleotides outside the gene matches: 7. Germline V gene lookup returns CDR1 SGDLS and CDR2 YYNGEE.

This clone is a singleton in its sample. The chain links TRBV11-1 to TRBJ2-7, with 11 bases matching TRBD2. This CDR3 region has 15 residues. Trimming at V came to 3 bases and at J to 3 bases, leaving 4 bases not matched to a gene. From germline, CDR1 is SGHAT and CDR2 FQDESV (reference sequence). CDR3 coding DNA: TGTGCCAGCAGCTTCACTAGCGGGGGTAGCTACGAGCAGTACTTC. It encodes CASSFTSGGSYEQYF.